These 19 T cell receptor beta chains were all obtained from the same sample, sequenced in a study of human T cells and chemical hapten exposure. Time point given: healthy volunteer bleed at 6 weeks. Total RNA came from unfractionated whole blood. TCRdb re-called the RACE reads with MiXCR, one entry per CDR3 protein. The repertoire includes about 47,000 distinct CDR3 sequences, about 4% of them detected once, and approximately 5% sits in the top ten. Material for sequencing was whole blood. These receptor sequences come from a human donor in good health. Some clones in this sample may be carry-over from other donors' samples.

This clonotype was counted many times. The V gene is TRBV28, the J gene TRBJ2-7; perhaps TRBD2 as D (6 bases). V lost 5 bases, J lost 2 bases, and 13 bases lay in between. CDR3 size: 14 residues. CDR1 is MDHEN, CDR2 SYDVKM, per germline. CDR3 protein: CASSTGVFTYEQYF. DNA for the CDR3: TGTGCCAGCAGTACGGGAGTATTTACCTACGAGCAGTACTTC.

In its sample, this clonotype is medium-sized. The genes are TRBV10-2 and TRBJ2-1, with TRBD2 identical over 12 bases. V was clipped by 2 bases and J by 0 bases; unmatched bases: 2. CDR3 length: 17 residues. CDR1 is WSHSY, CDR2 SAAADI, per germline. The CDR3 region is CASSEPGLAGSYNEQFF. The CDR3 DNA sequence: TGCGCCAGCAGTGAGCCGGGACTAGCGGGCTCCTACAATGAGCAGTTCTTC.

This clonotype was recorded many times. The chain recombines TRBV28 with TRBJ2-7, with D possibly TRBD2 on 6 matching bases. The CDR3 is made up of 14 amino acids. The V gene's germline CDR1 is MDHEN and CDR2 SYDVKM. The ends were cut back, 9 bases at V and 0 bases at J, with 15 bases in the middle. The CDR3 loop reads CASHPGTSSYEQYF. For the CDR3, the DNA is TGTGCCAGTCACCCCGGGACTTCCTCCTACGAGCAGTACTTC.

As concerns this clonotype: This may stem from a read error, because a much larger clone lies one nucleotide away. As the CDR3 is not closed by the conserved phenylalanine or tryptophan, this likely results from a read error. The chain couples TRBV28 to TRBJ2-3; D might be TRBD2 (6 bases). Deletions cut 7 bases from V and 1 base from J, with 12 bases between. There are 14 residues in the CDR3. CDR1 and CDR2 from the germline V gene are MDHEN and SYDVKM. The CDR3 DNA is TGTGCCAGCAAATCGGGCGGGGGCACAGATACGCAGTATTAT. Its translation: CASKSGGGTDTQYY.

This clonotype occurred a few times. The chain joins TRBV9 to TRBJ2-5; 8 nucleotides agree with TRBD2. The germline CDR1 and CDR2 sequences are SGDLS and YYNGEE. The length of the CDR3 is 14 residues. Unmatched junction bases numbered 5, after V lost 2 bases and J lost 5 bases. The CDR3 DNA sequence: TGTGCCAGCAGCGTTGGGACTAGGTGGGAGACCCAGTACTTC. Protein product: CASSVGTRWETQYF.

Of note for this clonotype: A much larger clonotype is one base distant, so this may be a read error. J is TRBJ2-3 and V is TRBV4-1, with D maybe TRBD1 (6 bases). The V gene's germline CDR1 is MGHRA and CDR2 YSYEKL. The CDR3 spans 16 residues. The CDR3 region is CASIQEPSSRGDTQYF. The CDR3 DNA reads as TGCGCCAGCATCCAAGAGCCTAGCAGCAGGGGAGATACGCAGTATTTT.

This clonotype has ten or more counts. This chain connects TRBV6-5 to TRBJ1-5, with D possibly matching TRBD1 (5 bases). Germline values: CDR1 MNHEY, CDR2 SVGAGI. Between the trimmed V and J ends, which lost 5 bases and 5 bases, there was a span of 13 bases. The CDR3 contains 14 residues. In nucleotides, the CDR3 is TGTGCCAGCAGTCGAGGGAGGGGAGATCAGCCCCAGCATTTT. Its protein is CASSRGRGDQPQHF.

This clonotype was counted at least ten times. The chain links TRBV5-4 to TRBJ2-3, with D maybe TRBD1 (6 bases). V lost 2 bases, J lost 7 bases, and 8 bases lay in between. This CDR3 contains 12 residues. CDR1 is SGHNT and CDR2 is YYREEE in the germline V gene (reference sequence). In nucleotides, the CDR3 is TGTGCCAGCAGCTTCGGGGACAATACGCAGTATTTT. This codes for CASSFGDNTQYF.

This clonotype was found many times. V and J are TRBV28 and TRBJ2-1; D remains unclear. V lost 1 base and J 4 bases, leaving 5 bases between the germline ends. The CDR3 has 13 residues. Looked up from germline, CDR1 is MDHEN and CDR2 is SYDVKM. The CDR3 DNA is TGTGCCAGCAGTTTATACCGGTACAATGAGCAGTTCTTC. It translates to CASSLYRYNEQFF.

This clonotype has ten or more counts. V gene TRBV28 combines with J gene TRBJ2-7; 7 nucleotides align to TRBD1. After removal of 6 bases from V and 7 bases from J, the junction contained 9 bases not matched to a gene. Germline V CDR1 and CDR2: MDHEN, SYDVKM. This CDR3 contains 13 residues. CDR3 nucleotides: TGTGCCAGCAGGTCTACAGGGGCTTGGGAGCAGTACTTC. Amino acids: CASRSTGAWEQYF.

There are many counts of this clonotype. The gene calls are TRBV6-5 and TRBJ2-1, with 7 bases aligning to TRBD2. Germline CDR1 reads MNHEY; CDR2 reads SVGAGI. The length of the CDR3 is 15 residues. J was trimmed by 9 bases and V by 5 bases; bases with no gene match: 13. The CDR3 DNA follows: TGTGCCAGCAGTCCCCTGGGGCTAGCGGAAATTGAGCAGTTCTTC. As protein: CASSPLGLAEIEQFF.

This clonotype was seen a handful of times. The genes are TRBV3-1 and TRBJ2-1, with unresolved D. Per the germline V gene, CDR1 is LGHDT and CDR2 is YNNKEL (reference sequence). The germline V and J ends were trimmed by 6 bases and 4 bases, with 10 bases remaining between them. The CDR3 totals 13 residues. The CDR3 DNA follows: TGTGCCAGCAGTACTGCCGGATACAATGAGCAGTTCTTC. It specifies CASSTAGYNEQFF.

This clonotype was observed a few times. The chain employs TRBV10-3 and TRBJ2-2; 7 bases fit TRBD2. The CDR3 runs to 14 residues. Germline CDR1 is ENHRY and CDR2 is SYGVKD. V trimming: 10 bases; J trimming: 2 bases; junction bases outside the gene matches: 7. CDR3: CATRGTTNTGELFF. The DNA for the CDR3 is TGTGCCACCCGGGGGACTACCAACACCGGGGAGCTGTTTTTT.

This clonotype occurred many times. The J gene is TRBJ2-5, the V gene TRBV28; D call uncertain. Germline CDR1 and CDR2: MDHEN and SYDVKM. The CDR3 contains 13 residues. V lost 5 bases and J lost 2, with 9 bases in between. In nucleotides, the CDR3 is TGTGCCAGCAGTAGAAAGAGGCAAGAGACCCAGTACTTC. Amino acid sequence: CASSRKRQETQYF.

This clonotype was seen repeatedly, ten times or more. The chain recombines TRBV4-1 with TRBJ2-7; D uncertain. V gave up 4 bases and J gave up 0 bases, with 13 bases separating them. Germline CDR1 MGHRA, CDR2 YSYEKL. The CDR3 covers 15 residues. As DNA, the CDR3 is TGCGCCAGCAGCCTGTCTTTAACGGGCTCCTACGAGCAGTACTTC. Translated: CASSLSLTGSYEQYF.

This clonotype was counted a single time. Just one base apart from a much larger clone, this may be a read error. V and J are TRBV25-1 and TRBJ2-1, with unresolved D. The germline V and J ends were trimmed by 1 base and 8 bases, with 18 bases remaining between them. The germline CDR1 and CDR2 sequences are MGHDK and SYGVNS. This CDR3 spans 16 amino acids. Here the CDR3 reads CASSEFPGDPTHEQFF. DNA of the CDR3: TGTGCCAGCAGTGAATTCCCCGGAGACCCAACCCATGAGCAGTTCTTC.

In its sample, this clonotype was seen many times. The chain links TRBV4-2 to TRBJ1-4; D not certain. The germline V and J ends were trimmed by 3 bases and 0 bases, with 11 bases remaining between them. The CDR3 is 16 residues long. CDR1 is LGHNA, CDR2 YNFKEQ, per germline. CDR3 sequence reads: CASSQFGTATNEKLFF. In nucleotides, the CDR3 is TGTGCCAGCAGCCAGTTCGGAACTGCAACTAATGAAAAACTGTTTTTT.

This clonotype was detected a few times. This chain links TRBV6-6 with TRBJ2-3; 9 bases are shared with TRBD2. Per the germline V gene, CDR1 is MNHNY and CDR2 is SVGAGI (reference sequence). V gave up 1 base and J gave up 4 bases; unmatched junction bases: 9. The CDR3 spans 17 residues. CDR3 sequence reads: CASSYFDLAGRPDTQYF. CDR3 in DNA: TGTGCCAGCAGTTACTTCGACCTAGCGGGACGTCCAGATACGCAGTATTTT.

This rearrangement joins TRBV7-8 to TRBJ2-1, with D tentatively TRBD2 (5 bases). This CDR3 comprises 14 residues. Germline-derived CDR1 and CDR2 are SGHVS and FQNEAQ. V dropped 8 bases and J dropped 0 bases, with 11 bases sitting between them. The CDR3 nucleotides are TGTGCCAGCGTAGCGAAGAGCTCCTACAATGAGCAGTTCTTC. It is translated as CASVAKSSYNEQFF.